The 14 T cell receptor beta chains below all came from one sample that was sequenced in a study of cytomegalovirus exposure and HLA in healthy donors. Use of 60 Vbeta and 13 Jbeta primers characterized the PCR. Repertoires were generated with immunoSEQ multiplex PCR, while TCRdb's copy carries only in-frame clones and drops some. The profile covers about 300,000 clones, with roughly 90% appearing a single time and about 4% taken by the ten largest. Sequencing was carried out using PBMCs. The source is a man aged 35 to 55 in good health and CMV-seropositive.

This chain connects TRBV13 to TRBJ2-5; 11 bases map to TRBD1. The CDR3 length is 15 residues. The J segment lost 5 bases and the V segment lost 4 bases, leaving 6 bases of the junction unmatched. Germline loops: CDR1 PRHDT, CDR2 FYEKMQ (reference sequence). The CDR3 loop reads CASSSGQGARETQYF. The CDR3 DNA is TGTGCCAGCAGCTCCGGACAGGGGGCAAGGGAGACCCAGTACTTC.

As DNA, the CDR3 is TGTGCCAGCAGGGGGACAGGGAAAACCTACGAGCAGTACTTC. This sequence encodes CASRGTGKTYEQYF. The chain recombines TRBV28 with TRBJ2-5; 9 nucleotides line up with TRBD1. Gene TRBJ2-7 matches the end of the DNA better, so the J call may be wrong. In germline, CDR1 is MDHEN, CDR2 SYDVKM. The CDR3 is 14 residues long.

Written as DNA, the CDR3 is TGTGCCAGCAGCCCAGAGGGGTCCAGGGGGTGGGACAATGAGCAGTTCTTC. Its protein product is CASSPEGSRGWDNEQFF. This chain joins TRBV7-9 and TRBJ2-1; TRBD1 agrees at 7 bases. Germline CDR1 and CDR2: SEHNR and FQNEAQ (reference sequence). This CDR3 contains 17 residues. The V segment lost 5 bases and the J segment 5 bases; nucleotides outside the gene matches: 15.

This clone has only one observation. This chain joins TRBV5-5 and TRBJ2-3; maybe TRBD1 (6 bases). The CDR3 extends over 15 amino acids. The V end lost 1 base, the J end lost 3 bases, and 12 bases lay between the germline ends. Germline V gene data show CDR1 as SGHKS and CDR2 as YYEKEE (reference sequence). The DNA for the CDR3 is TGTGCCAGCAGCTTGTTACAGGGTGGAACAGATACGCAGTATTTT. This sequence encodes CASSLLQGGTDTQYF. Full variable domain (missing parts from reference TRBV5-5 and TRBJ2-3): DAGVTQSPTHLIKTRGQQVTLRCSPISGHKSVSWYQQVLGQGPQFIFQYYEKEERGRGNFPDRFSARQFPNYSSELNVNALLLGDSALYLCASSLLQGGTDTQYFGPGTRLTVL.

The chain joins TRBV28 to TRBJ2-7, with D possibly matching TRBD1 (5 bases). The CDR3 spans 13 residues. CDR1 is MDHEN, CDR2 SYDVKM, per germline. V was clipped by 5 bases and J by 5 bases, with 13 bases between them. The DNA of the CDR3 is TGTGCCAGCAGTGAGTCAGGGCTGGACGAGCAGTACTTC. Translating gives CASSESGLDEQYF.

This rearrangement joins TRBV27 to TRBJ2-7; D unclear. Germline CDR1 MNHEY, CDR2 SMNVEV (reference sequence). V dropped 5 bases and J dropped 4 bases, with 12 bases sitting between them. This CDR3 has 13 residues. As DNA, the CDR3 is TGTGCCAGCAGTCGGCGGCCCTCGTACGAGCAGTACTTC. It yields the protein CASSRRPSYEQYF.

The chain joins TRBV29-1 to TRBJ2-2; no clear D gene. The CDR3 length is 13 residues. V lost 4 bases, J lost 0 bases, and 6 bases lay in between. Germline CDR1 is SQVTM and CDR2 is ANQGSEA. The DNA of the CDR3 is TGCAGCGTTGGCGAGGCGAACACCGGGGAGCTGTTTTTT. Amino acid sequence: CSVGEANTGELFF.

The chain uses TRBV28 and TRBJ2-1; the match to TRBD2 covers 11 bases. The CDR3 covers 14 residues. The V gene end was trimmed by 11 bases and the J gene end by 6 bases; junction bases not matched to a gene: 9. The germline gives CDR1 MDHEN, CDR2 SYDVKM. CDR3 sequence: CAHTLAGDSNEQFF. The CDR3 DNA reads TGTGCCCACACACTAGCGGGGGACTCCAATGAGCAGTTCTTC.

The chain couples TRBV14 to TRBJ2-1; 7 nucleotides align to TRBD2. CDR1 SGHDN and CDR2 FVKESK come from the germline V gene. The junction had 10 bases not matched to a gene; V was cut back by 4 bases and J by 4 bases. The CDR3 has 16 residues. CDR3 nucleotides: TGTGCCAGCAGCCTAAAGGGGCGGGGGAGTTACAATGAGCAGTTCTTC. It specifies CASSLKGRGSYNEQFF.

The chain links TRBV19 to TRBJ2-3, with 12 bases lining up with TRBD2. J gave up 9 bases and V 6 bases, and 13 bases lay outside the gene matches. CDR3 size: 16 residues. From germline, CDR1 is LNHDA and CDR2 SQIVND (reference sequence). The CDR3 loop reads CASSLTGLAGGATQYF. In DNA form, the CDR3 reads TGTGCCAGTAGCCTCACCGGGCTAGCGGGAGGGGCGACGCAGTATTTT. Full variable domain (rest looked up from reference TRBV19 and TRBJ2-3): DGGITQSPKYLFRKEGQNVTLSCEQNLNHDAMYWYRQDPGQGLRLIYYSQIVNDFQKGDIAEGYSVSREKKESFPLTVTSAQKNPTAFYLCASSLTGLAGGATQYFGPGTRLTVL.

This clone showed up just a few times. A read error may account for a junction end that differs from germline. The genes are TRBV7-7 and TRBJ2-2, with TRBD1 matching 11 bases. The germline V gene has CDR1 SSHAT and CDR2 FNYEAQ (reference sequence). The CDR3 is made up of 14 amino acids. The CDR3 nucleotides read TGTGCTAGCAGCGGGACAGGGGGCACCGGGGAGCTGTTTTTT. Its translation: CASSGTGGTGELFF. Combining the CDR3 with reference TRBV7-7 and TRBJ2-2 gives the whole variable domain GAGVSQSPRYKVTKRGQDVTLRCDPISSHATLYWYQQALGQGPEFLTYFNYEAQPDKSGLPSDRFSAERPEGSISTLTIQRTEQRDSAMYRCASSGTGGTGELFFGEGSRLTVL.

The chain is built from TRBV13 and TRBJ2-1, with TRBD2 as a possible D gene (6 bases). Trimming pared 0 bases from V and 2 bases from J, leaving 14 bases between. Germline assignment: CDR1 PRHDT and CDR2 FYEKMQ (reference sequence). The CDR3 runs to 17 residues. The CDR3 is CASSLGRGLATYNEQFF. Written as DNA, the CDR3 is TGTGCCAGCAGCTTAGGTCGAGGGCTAGCGACCTACAATGAGCAGTTCTTC.

The chain links TRBV10-3 to TRBJ2-2; no clear D. Germline CDR1 ENHRY, CDR2 SYGVKD. Between the trimmed V and J ends, which lost 6 bases and 7 bases, there was a span of 18 bases. The CDR3 spans 15 residues. The CDR3 is CAIRSSEDTGGELFF. The CDR3 DNA sequence: TGTGCCATCAGGTCCAGCGAGGATACGGGCGGGGAGCTGTTTTTT.

This sequence joins TRBV19 and TRBJ1-1; 10 positions agree with TRBD1. The germline V gene encodes CDR1 LNHDA and CDR2 SQIVND (reference sequence). This CDR3 contains 15 residues. The trim removed 5 bases at V and 3 bases at J, leaving 6 bases unmatched. The CDR3 DNA reads TGTGCCAGTAGTTCGCGACAGGGGGCCGACACTGAAGCTTTCTTT. This gives the protein CASSSRQGADTEAFF.